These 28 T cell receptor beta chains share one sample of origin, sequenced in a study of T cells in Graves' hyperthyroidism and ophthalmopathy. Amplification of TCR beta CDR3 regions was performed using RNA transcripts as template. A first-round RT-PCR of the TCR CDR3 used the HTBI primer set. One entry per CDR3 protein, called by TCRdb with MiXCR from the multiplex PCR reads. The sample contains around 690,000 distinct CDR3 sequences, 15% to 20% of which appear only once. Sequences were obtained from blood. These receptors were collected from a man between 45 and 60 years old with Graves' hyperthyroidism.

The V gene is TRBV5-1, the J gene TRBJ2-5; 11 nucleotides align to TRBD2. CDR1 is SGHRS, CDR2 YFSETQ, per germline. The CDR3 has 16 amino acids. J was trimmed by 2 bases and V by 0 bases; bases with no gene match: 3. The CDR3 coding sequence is TGCGCCAGCAGCTTGGTGACTAGCGGGGTTCAAGAGACCCAGTACTTC. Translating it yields CASSLVTSGVQETQYF.

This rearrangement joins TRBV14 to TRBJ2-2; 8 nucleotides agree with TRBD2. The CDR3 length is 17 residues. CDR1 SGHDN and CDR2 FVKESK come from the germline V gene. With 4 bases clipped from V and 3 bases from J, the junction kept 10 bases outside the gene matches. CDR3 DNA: TGTGCCAGCAGCCCCCCTATAGGGACTAGACACACCGGGGAGCTGTTTTTT. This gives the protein CASSPPIGTRHTGELFF.

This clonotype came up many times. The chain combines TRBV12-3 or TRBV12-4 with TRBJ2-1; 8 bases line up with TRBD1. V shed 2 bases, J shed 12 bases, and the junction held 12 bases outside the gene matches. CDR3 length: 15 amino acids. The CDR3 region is CASSLTRQGAVGQFF. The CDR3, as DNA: TGTGCCAGCAGTTTAACGCGGCAGGGGGCCGTCGGGCAGTTCTTC.

The CDR3, as DNA: TGTGCCCCAACCATAATCGGACTAGCGGGGAAAAACCACTACACCGGGGAGCTGTTTTTT. Translated: CAPTIIGLAGKNHYTGELFF. V is TRBV15 and J is TRBJ2-2; TRBD2 aligns across 12 bases. Trimming removed 11 bases from V and 3 bases from J; junction bases left unmatched: 22. CDR3 length: 20 amino acids. CDR1 and CDR2 (germline): LNHNV, YYDKDF (reference sequence).

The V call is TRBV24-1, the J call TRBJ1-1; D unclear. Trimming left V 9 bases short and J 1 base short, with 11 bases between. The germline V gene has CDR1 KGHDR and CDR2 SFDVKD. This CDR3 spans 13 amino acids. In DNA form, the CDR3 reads TGTGCCACCCGCTCTCCAGGGAACACTGAAGCTTTCTTT. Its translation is CATRSPGNTEAFF.

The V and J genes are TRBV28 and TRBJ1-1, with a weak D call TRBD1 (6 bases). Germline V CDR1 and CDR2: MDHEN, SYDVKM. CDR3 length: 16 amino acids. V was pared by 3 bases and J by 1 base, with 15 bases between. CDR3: CASSFPPGQRNTEAFF. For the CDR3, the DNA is TGTGCCAGCAGTTTTCCCCCCGGACAGCGGAACACTGAAGCTTTCTTT.

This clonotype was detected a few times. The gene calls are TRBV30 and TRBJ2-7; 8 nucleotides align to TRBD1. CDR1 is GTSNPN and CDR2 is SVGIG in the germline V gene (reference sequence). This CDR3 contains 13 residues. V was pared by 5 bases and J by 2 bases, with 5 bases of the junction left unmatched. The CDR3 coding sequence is TGTGCCTGGGGCCGGACAGGGCCCTACGAGCAGTACTTC. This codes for CAWGRTGPYEQYF.

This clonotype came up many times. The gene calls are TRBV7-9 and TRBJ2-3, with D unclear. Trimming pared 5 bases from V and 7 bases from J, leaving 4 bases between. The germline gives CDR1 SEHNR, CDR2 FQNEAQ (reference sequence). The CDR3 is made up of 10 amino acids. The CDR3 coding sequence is TGTGCCAGCAGCCCGAATACGCAGTATTTT. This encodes CASSPNTQYF.

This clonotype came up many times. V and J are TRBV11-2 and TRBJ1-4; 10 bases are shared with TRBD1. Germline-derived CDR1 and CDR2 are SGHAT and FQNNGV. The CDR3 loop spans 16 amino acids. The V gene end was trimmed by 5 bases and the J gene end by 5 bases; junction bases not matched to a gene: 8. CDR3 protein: CASSSRDRGQNEKLFF. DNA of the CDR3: TGTGCCAGCAGCAGCCGGGACAGGGGACAAAATGAAAAACTGTTTTTT. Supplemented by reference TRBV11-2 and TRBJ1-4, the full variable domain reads EAGVAQSPRYKIIEKRQSVAFWCNPISGHATLYWYQQILGQGPKLLIQFQNNGVVDDSQLPKDRFSAERLKGVDSTLKIQPAKLEDSAVYLCASSSRDRGQNEKLFFGSGTQLSVL.

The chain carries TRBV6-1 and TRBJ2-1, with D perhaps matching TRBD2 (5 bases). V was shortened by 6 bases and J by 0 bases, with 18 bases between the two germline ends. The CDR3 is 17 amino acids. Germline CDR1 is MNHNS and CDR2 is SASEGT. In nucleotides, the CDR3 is TGTGCCAGCAGGAGATACATGACGGGGAGCTCCTACAATGAGCAGTTCTTC. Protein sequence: CASRRYMTGSSYNEQFF.

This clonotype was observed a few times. CDR3 region: CATRSAGELFF. For the CDR3, the DNA is TGTGCCACCAGATCCGCCGGGGAGCTGTTTTTT. The chain carries TRBV15 and TRBJ2-2; D gene unclear. Germline CDR1 and CDR2: LNHNV and YYDKDF (reference sequence). Deletions cut 6 bases from V and 6 bases from J, with 5 bases between. The CDR3 loop spans 11 amino acids.

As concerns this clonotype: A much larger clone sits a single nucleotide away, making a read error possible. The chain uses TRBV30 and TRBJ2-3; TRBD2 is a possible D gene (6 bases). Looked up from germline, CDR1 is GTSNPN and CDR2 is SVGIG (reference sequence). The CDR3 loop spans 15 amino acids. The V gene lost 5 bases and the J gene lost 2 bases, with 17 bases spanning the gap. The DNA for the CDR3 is TGTGCCTGGGGTCTTCGGGAGAGTGACACAGATACGCAGTATTTT. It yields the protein CAWGLRESDTDTQYF. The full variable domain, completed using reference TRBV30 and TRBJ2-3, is SQTIHQWPATLVQPVGSPLSLECTVEGTSNPNLYWYRQAAGRGLQLLFYSVGIGQISSEVPQNLSASRPQDRQFILSSKKLLLSDSGFYLCAWGLRESDTDTQYFGPGTRLTVL.

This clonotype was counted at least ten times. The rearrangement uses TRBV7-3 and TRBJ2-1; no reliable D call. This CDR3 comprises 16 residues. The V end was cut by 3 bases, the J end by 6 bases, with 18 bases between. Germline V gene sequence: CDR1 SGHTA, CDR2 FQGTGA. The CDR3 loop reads CASSFPNLGDSNEQFF. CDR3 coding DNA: TGTGCCAGCAGCTTTCCCAATCTCGGCGACTCCAATGAGCAGTTCTTC.

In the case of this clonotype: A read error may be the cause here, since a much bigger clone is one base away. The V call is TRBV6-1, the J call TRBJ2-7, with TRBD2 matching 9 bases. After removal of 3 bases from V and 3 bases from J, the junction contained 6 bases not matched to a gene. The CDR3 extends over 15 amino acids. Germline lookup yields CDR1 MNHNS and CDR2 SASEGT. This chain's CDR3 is CASSDPGLAHYEQYF. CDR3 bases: TGTGCCAGCAGTGATCCGGGACTAGCCCACTACGAGCAGTACTTC.

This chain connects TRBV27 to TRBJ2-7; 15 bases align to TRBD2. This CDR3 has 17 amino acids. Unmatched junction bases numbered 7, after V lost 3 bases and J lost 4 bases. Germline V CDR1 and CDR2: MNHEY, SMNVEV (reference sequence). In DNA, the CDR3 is TGTGCCAGCAGTTTTGAGGGACTAGCGGGAGGTAAGTACGAGCAGTACTTC. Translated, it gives CASSFEGLAGGKYEQYF.

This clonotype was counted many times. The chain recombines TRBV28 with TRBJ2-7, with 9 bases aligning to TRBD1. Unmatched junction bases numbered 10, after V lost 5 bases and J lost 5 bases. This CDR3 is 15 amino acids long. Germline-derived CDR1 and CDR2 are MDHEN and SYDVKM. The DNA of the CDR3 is TGTGCCAGCAGTCCCCCGGGGCGGACAGGGGACGAGCAGTACTTC. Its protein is CASSPPGRTGDEQYF.

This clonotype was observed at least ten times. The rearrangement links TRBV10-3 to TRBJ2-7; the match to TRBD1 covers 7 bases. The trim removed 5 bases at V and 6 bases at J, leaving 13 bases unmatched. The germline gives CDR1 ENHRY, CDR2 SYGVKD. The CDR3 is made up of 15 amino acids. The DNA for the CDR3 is TGTGCCATCAGTAGTACAGGGGACCTAGCCGGCGAGCAGTACTTC. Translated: CAISSTGDLAGEQYF.

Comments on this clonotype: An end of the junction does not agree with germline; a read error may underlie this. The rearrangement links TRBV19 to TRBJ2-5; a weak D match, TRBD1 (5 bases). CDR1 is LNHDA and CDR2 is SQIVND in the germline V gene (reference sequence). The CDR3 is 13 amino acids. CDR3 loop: CASSGHIQEAQYF. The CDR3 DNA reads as TGTGCCAGTAGTGGACATATCCAAGAGGCCCAGTACTTC. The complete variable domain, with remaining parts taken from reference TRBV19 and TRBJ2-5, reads DGGITQSPKYLFRKEGQNVTLSCEQNLNHDAMYWYRQDPGQGLRLIYYSQIVNDFQKGDIAEGYSVSREKKESFPLTVTSAQKNPTAFYLCASSGHIQEAQYFGPGTRLLVL.

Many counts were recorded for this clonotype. The CDR3 DNA is TGTGCCAGCAGGGGGGGGGGGCTTTTAGCGGGATACAATGAGCAGTTCTTC. Encoded protein: CASRGGGLLAGYNEQFF. The rearrangement uses TRBV11-2 and TRBJ2-1, with 8 positions matching TRBD2. This CDR3 comprises 17 residues. Germline CDR1 reads SGHAT; CDR2 reads FQNNGV. V dropped 6 bases and J dropped 4; count of bases not matched to a gene: 14.

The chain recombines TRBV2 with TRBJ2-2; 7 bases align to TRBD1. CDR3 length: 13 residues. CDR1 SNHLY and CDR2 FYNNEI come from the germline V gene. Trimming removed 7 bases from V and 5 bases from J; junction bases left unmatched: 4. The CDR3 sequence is CASINRGTGELFF. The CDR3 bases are TGTGCCAGCATCAACAGGGGAACCGGGGAGCTGTTTTTT.

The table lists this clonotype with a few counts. This CDR3 is CASSFDGRDQPQHF. For the CDR3, the DNA is TGTGCCAGCAGTTTCGACGGCAGGGATCAGCCCCAGCATTTT. The chain is built from TRBV28 and TRBJ1-5; a possible D gene is TRBD1 (5 bases). The CDR3 is 14 residues long. Germline values: CDR1 MDHEN, CDR2 SYDVKM. The V end was cut by 3 bases, the J end by 5 bases, with 11 bases between.

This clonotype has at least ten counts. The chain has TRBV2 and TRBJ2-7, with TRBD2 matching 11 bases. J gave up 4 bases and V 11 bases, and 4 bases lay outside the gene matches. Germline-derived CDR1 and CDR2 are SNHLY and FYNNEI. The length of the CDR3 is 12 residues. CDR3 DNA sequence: TGTGCCTCAAGACTAGCGGGATACGAGCAGTACTTC. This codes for CASRLAGYEQYF.

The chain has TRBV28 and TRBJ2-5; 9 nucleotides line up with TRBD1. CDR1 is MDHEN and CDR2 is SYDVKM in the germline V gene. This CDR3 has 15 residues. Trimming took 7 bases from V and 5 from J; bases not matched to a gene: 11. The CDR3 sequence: CASNMNRGQTETQYF. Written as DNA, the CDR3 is TGTGCCAGCAATATGAACAGGGGGCAAACGGAGACCCAGTACTTC.

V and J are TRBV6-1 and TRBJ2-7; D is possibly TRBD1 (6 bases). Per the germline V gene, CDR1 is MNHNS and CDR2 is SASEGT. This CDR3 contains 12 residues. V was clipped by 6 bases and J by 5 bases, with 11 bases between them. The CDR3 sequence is CASRVQGHEQYF. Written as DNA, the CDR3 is TGTGCCAGCAGAGTACAGGGCCACGAGCAGTACTTC.

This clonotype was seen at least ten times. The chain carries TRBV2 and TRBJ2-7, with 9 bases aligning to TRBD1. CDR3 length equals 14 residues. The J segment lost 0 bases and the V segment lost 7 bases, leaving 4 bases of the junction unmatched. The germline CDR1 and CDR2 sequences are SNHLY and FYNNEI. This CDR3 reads CASIDRGYSYEQYF. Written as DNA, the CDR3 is TGTGCCAGCATTGACAGGGGGTACTCCTACGAGCAGTACTTC.

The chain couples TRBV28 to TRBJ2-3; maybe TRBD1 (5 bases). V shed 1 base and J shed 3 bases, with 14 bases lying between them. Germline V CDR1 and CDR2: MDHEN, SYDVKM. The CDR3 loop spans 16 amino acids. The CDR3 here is CASSLSAGKLTDTQYF. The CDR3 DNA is TGTGCCAGCAGTTTATCTGCAGGGAAGTTAACAGATACGCAGTATTTT.

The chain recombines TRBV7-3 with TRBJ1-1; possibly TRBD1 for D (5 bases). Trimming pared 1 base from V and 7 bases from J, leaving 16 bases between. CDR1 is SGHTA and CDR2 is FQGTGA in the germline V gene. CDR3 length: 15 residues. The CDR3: CASSLNGYGRDEAFF. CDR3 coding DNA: TGTGCCAGCAGCTTAAACGGTTATGGCAGGGATGAAGCTTTCTTT.

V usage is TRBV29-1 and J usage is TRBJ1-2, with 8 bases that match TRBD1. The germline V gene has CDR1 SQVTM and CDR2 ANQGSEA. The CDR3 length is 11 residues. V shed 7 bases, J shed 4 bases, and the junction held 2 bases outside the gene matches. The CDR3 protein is CSGTGTYGYTF. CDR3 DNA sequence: TGCAGCGGGACAGGGACCTATGGCTACACCTTC.